This T cell receptor beta chain was recovered during a study of breast tumors, draining lymph nodes, adjacent tissues. A single record per CDR3 protein comes from TCRdb applying MiXCR to the multiplex PCR reads. The sample records some 110,000 distinct CDR3 sequences, approximately 28% being singletons. Samples came from axillary lymph nodes draining the breast cancer. Points on this clonotype: A single base separates this from a much larger clone, so it may be a read error. Since no conserved phenylalanine or tryptophan closes the CDR3, a read error is the likely cause.

The ends were cut back, 3 bases at V and 8 bases at J, with 17 bases in the middle. This CDR3 is built from 15 residues. CDR1 is SNHLY and CDR2 is FYNNEI in the germline V gene. Source material: axillary lymph node tissue. The sequence was collected from a female donor with breast cancer. Some clones in this sample may be carry-over from other donors' samples. The chain links TRBV2 to TRBJ2-1; D possibly corresponds to TRBD2 (5 bases). The CDR3 is CASSDEWEYSHEQFS. In DNA, the CDR3 is TGTGCCAGCAGTGACGAGTGGGAGTACTCTCATGAGCAGTTCTCC.